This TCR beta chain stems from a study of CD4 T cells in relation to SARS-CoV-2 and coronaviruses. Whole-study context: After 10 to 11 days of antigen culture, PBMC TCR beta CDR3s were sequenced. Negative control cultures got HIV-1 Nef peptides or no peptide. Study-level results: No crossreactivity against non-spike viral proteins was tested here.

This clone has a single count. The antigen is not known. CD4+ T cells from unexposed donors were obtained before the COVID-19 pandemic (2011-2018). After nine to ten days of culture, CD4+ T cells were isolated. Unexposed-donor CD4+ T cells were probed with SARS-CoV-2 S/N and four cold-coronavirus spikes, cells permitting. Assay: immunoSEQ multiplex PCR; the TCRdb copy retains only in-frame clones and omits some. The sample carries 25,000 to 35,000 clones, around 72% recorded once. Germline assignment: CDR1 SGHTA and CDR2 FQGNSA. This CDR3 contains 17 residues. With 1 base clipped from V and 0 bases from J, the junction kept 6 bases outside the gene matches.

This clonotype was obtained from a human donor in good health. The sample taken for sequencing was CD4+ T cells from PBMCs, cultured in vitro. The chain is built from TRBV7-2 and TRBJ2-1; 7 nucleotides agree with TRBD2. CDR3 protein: CASSLVGGGTSYNEQFF. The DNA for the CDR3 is TGTGCCAGCAGCTTAGTGGGGGGGGGAACCTCCTACAATGAGCAGTTCTTC.